This T cell receptor beta chain is from a study of shared clonotypes between healthy human individuals. General observations from the study: Non-shared clonotypes were found to have lower generation probabilities than the clonotypes that were shared by all four of the sorted-subset donors. Naive CD4 clonotypes were shared across a few donors at 4.5% to 6.5%.

Assay used: immunoSEQ multiplex PCR; TCRdb lists only in-frame clones, some missing. The sample shows approximately 1,500,000 clones, about 98% of them seen only once. Healthy HIV-negative adults without recent acute infections or vaccinations served as donors. The CDR3 consists of 15 residues. Germline V gene data show CDR1 as SEHNR and CDR2 as FQNEAQ (reference sequence). V was clipped by 5 bases and J by 7 bases; unmatched bases: 8. A remark on this clone: The target antigen is unknown.

The receptor was isolated from a young man in good health. The rearrangement links TRBV7-9 to TRBJ1-6; the match to TRBD1 covers 7 bases. The sequenced sample consisted of naive CD4+ T cells sorted from blood. Subset in this sample: CD45RA+ positively selected. Written as DNA, the CDR3 is TGTGCCAGCAGCACCGCCGGGACAGTAAATTCACCCCTCCACTTT. Its protein is CASSTAGTVNSPLHF.